This T cell receptor beta chain was found in a study of long-term antiretroviral therapy in people with HIV. Trimming pared 4 bases from V and 6 bases from J, leaving 19 bases between. CDR1 is KGHSH and CDR2 is LQKENI in the germline V gene. There are 15 residues in the CDR3. Notes on this clone: Its antigen is currently unknown.

A v3.0 immunoSEQ assay was performed at survey level. The data were produced by immunoSEQ multiplex PCR, yet TCRdb's version contains in-frame clones alone and is incomplete. This table holds tens of thousands of clones, about 96% found once. Whole-study findings and limits: Documentation of ART adherence, viral resistance or therapy changes was absent. Someone took the blood between about 2003 and 2017, maybe while older ART regimens were in use.

The input for sequencing was unsorted PBMCs, taken 3.7 years after starting antiretroviral therapy. The chain carries TRBV18 and TRBJ2-7, with D perhaps matching TRBD1 (5 bases). This TCR came from a woman between 45 and 65 years old with HIV. CDR3 nucleotide sequence: TGTGCCAGCTCACAGCCCGGGCAGGGCCTCTCCGAGCAGTACTTC. Translated, it gives CASSQPGQGLSEQYF.